Listed below are T cell receptor beta chains from one sample, sequenced in a study of blood T cells in healthy people across ages. Each CDR3 protein gets one entry after TCRdb re-called the 5' RACE reads with MiXCR. The sample carries over 700,000 distinct CDR3 sequences, around a quarter recorded once. This sample also appeared in a second study, on T cells of mothers and their children.

Sequences were obtained from blood. Every receptor here comes from a boy between 10 and 17 years old in good health. Both conserved end residues are part of each CDR3. The order of the fields is clone size, V gene, J gene, D gene, CDR3 DNA, CDR3 protein. The D gene is left open where the match is weak. The listing skips clone size in some rows; elsewhere it reads once, few, many or a size class.

clone size: .
V gene: TRBV18
J gene: TRBJ1-4
D gene: TRBD1
CDR3 DNA: TGTGCCAGCCCCCCGGGAACCCCGGTGAGGACAGGAGGTGAAAAACTGTTTTTT
CDR3 protein: CASPPGTPVRTGGEKLFF

clone size: .
V gene: TRBV12-3/TRBV12-4
J gene: TRBJ2-1
D gene: .
CDR3 DNA: TGTGCCAGCAGTTCCCTACCCCGACTAGCCTACAATGAGCAGTTCTTC
CDR3 protein: CASSSLPRLAYNEQFF

clone size: .
V gene: TRBV7-9
J gene: TRBJ2-5
D gene: .
CDR3 DNA: TGTGCCAGCAGCTTAACAGTTCGGGAGACCCAGTACTTC
CDR3 protein: CASSLTVRETQYF

clone size: .
V gene: TRBV7-2
J gene: TRBJ2-1
D gene: .
CDR3 DNA: TGTGCCAGCAGCTTAACGATCTCCTACAATGAGCAGTTCTTC
CDR3 protein: CASSLTISYNEQFF

clone size: .
V gene: TRBV4-2
J gene: TRBJ1-2
D gene: TRBD1
CDR3 DNA: TGTGCCAGCAGCCAAACGCGACCGGGACAGGGGGGAAGTGGCTACACCTTC
CDR3 protein: CASSQTRPGQGGSGYTF

clone size: .
V gene: TRBV15
J gene: TRBJ1-3
D gene: TRBD1
CDR3 DNA: TGTGCCACCAGCTTCGGCGGACAGGCTGGAAACACCATATATTTT
CDR3 protein: CATSFGGQAGNTIYF

clone size: .
V gene: TRBV24-1
J gene: TRBJ2-1
D gene: .
CDR3 DNA: TGTGCCACCAGTGATTTGCCGACTGGAGAGACTTCCTACAATGAGCAGTTCTTC
CDR3 protein: CATSDLPTGETSYNEQFF

clone size: few
V gene: TRBV3-1
J gene: TRBJ2-7
D gene: .
CDR3 DNA: TGTGCCAGCAGCCAAGTTGAGACGGTGACCTACGAGCAGTACTTC
CDR3 protein: CASSQVETVTYEQYF

clone size: few
V gene: TRBV5-6
J gene: TRBJ2-5
D gene: .
CDR3 DNA: TGTGCCAGCAGCTTTGCCCCTAGCAACACCCAAGAGACCCAGTACTTC
CDR3 protein: CASSFAPSNTQETQYF

clone size: .
V gene: TRBV29-1
J gene: TRBJ2-7
D gene: .
CDR3 DNA: TGCAGCGTTGAAGGGACATCGGACTACGAGCAGTACTTC
CDR3 protein: CSVEGTSDYEQYF

clone size: few
V gene: TRBV18
J gene: TRBJ1-1
D gene: .
CDR3 DNA: TGTGCCAGCTCCCAACAGGGCCTGAACACTGAAGCTTTCTTT
CDR3 protein: CASSQQGLNTEAFF

clone size: .
V gene: TRBV7-2
J gene: TRBJ2-2
D gene: .
CDR3 DNA: TGTGCCAGCACCTCCGAAGGGCTCACCGGGGAGCTGTTTTTT
CDR3 protein: CASTSEGLTGELFF

clone size: .
V gene: TRBV29-1
J gene: TRBJ2-7
D gene: .
CDR3 DNA: TGCAGCGTTTTACAGGGATCCTACGAGCAGTACTTC
CDR3 protein: CSVLQGSYEQYF

clone size: .
V gene: TRBV3-1
J gene: TRBJ2-5
D gene: TRBD2
CDR3 DNA: TGTGCCAGCAGCACCTCTCTAGCGGGGGGGCAAGAGACCCAGTACTTC
CDR3 protein: CASSTSLAGGQETQYF

clone size: few
V gene: TRBV6-1
J gene: TRBJ2-1
D gene: .
CDR3 DNA: TGTGCCAGCAAAATAAACGGGGCGTGGGGGTACAATGAGCAGTTCTTC
CDR3 protein: CASKINGAWGYNEQFF

clone size: few
V gene: TRBV20-1
J gene: TRBJ2-5
D gene: TRBD1
CDR3 DNA: TGCAGTGCCATGGACAGGGTCTCGGAGACCCAGTACTTC
CDR3 protein: CSAMDRVSETQYF

clone size: .
V gene: TRBV27
J gene: TRBJ2-2
D gene: TRBD1
CDR3 DNA: TGTGCCAGCAGGACAGGGGGCTTCTCCGGGGAGCTGTTTTTT
CDR3 protein: CASRTGGFSGELFF

clone size: .
V gene: TRBV9
J gene: TRBJ1-5
D gene: .
CDR3 DNA: TGTGCCAGCAGCGAGGGGGGTGACAATCAGCCCCAGCATTTT
CDR3 protein: CASSEGGDNQPQHF

clone size: once
V gene: TRBV20-1
J gene: TRBJ2-1
D gene: TRBD2
CDR3 DNA: TGCAGTGCTAGAGACAGCGGGAGGGCCTTAGGTGAGCAGTTCTTC
CDR3 protein: CSARDSGRALGEQFF

clone size: many
V gene: TRBV5-1
J gene: TRBJ2-7
D gene: .
CDR3 DNA: TGCGCCAGCAGCTTCCGACAATCCTACGAGCAGTACTTC
CDR3 protein: CASSFRQSYEQYF

clone size: few
V gene: TRBV12-3/TRBV12-4
J gene: TRBJ1-1
D gene: .
CDR3 DNA: TGTGCCAGCAGTTTTAGCGGCGAGGGGACTGAAGCTTTCTTT
CDR3 protein: CASSFSGEGTEAFF

clone size: few
V gene: TRBV20-1
J gene: TRBJ1-2
D gene: .
CDR3 DNA: TGCAGTGCCCCCCTCAGGGCCCTACTTAACTATGGCTACACCTTC
CDR3 protein: CSAPLRALLNYGYTF

clone size: .
V gene: TRBV2
J gene: TRBJ2-1
D gene: TRBD2
CDR3 DNA: TGTGCCAGCAGTGAGGGCGGGGGGGCTGACAATGAGCAGTTCTTC
CDR3 protein: CASSEGGGADNEQFF

clone size: few
V gene: TRBV29-1
J gene: TRBJ2-2
D gene: .
CDR3 DNA: TGCAGCGTTGAAACAGGGCGATCCGGGGAGCTGTTTTTT
CDR3 protein: CSVETGRSGELFF

clone size: .
V gene: TRBV28
J gene: TRBJ2-5
D gene: TRBD1
CDR3 DNA: TGTGCCAGCAGTTTAAGCGGCAGGGGGAACCAAGAGACCCAGTACTTC
CDR3 protein: CASSLSGRGNQETQYF

clone size: .
V gene: TRBV24-1
J gene: TRBJ2-5
D gene: .
CDR3 DNA: TGTGCCACCAGTGAAGAGAGGGGCTTGGAGACCCAGTACTTC
CDR3 protein: CATSEERGLETQYF

clone size: few
V gene: TRBV5-5
J gene: TRBJ2-2
D gene: TRBD1
CDR3 DNA: TGTGCCAGCAATCGACAGGGGTCCACCGGGGAGCTGTTTTTT
CDR3 protein: CASNRQGSTGELFF

clone size: few
V gene: TRBV20-1
J gene: TRBJ2-2
D gene: .
CDR3 DNA: TGCAGTGCTAGACTTTGGAGCACCGGGGAGCTGTTTTTT
CDR3 protein: CSARLWSTGELFF

clone size: .
V gene: TRBV2
J gene: TRBJ2-7
D gene: .
CDR3 DNA: TGTGCCACCCAGGGACGGGAACCAAACTACGGGCAGTACTTC
CDR3 protein: CATQGREPNYGQYF

clone size: few
V gene: TRBV12-3/TRBV12-4
J gene: TRBJ2-3
D gene: TRBD2
CDR3 DNA: TGTGCCAGCAGTTTAGGGGGAGGGGTCCCAGATACGCAGTATTTT
CDR3 protein: CASSLGGGVPDTQYF

clone size: .
V gene: TRBV2
J gene: TRBJ2-1
D gene: .
CDR3 DNA: TGTGCCAGCAACTCGGAAGCCTACAATGAGCAGTTCTTC
CDR3 protein: CASNSEAYNEQFF

clone size: .
V gene: TRBV3-1
J gene: TRBJ1-2
D gene: TRBD1
CDR3 DNA: TGTGCCAGCAGCCTCTTTCCCGGACAGGGGGATGGCTACACCTTC
CDR3 protein: CASSLFPGQGDGYTF

clone size: .
V gene: TRBV2
J gene: TRBJ2-5
D gene: .
CDR3 DNA: TGTGCCAGCAGTGATTGGGGCCGGGACATCGGCATAGAGACCCAGTACTTC
CDR3 protein: CASSDWGRDIGIETQYF

clone size: .
V gene: TRBV2
J gene: TRBJ1-5
D gene: .
CDR3 DNA: TGTGCCAGCAGTCCGGGCGTTCCTACCCAGCATTTT
CDR3 protein: CASSPGVPTQHF

clone size: .
V gene: TRBV29-1
J gene: TRBJ1-2
D gene: TRBD1
CDR3 DNA: TGCAGCGTTTTCACAGGGGACTATGGCTACACCTTC
CDR3 protein: CSVFTGDYGYTF

clone size: .
V gene: TRBV4-1
J gene: TRBJ1-5
D gene: .
CDR3 DNA: TGCGCCAGCAGCCAAGATCAGAGTCAGCCCCAGCATTTT
CDR3 protein: CASSQDQSQPQHF

clone size: few
V gene: TRBV20-1
J gene: TRBJ1-1
D gene: .
CDR3 DNA: TGCAGTGCTAGAGATCGGCGACGGACGAACACTGAAGCTTTCTTT
CDR3 protein: CSARDRRRTNTEAFF

clone size: few
V gene: TRBV6-2/TRBV6-3
J gene: TRBJ2-1
D gene: TRBD2
CDR3 DNA: TGTGCCAGCACTCCCATCGCCCGGACTAGCTCCTACAATGAGCAGTTCTTC
CDR3 protein: CASTPIARTSSYNEQFF

clone size: .
V gene: TRBV12-3/TRBV12-4
J gene: TRBJ2-6
D gene: TRBD1
CDR3 DNA: TGTGCCAGCGGGGACAGTTCCCTCTCTGGGGCCAACGTCCTGACTTTC
CDR3 protein: CASGDSSLSGANVLTF

clone size: .
V gene: TRBV5-1
J gene: TRBJ1-1
D gene: .
CDR3 DNA: TGCGCCAGCAACTTACTAGGGTCGCCGGACACTGAAGCTTTCTTT
CDR3 protein: CASNLLGSPDTEAFF

clone size: .
V gene: TRBV27
J gene: TRBJ2-5
D gene: .
CDR3 DNA: TGTGCCAGCCAGGACAGTTACCAAGAGACCCAGTACTTC
CDR3 protein: CASQDSYQETQYF